Below are 25 T cell receptor beta chains sequenced from a single sample in a study of blood T cell repertoires in COVID-19. Repertoires were generated with immunoSEQ multiplex PCR, while TCRdb's copy carries only in-frame clones and drops some. The table lists fewer than 500,000 clones, around 87% of them singletons, with 1.3% in the top ten. The sample consisted of PBMCs or T cells enriched from blood (not recorded which). These receptors were obtained from a man aged 25-45 years who had recovered from COVID-19.

The chain joins TRBV6-5 to TRBJ1-2, with 11 bases matching TRBD1. This CDR3 comprises 15 residues. The germline gives CDR1 MNHEY, CDR2 SVGAGI. V was pared by 6 bases and J by 0 bases, with 3 bases of the junction left unmatched. DNA of the CDR3: TGTGCCAGCAGGGGACAGGGGGGTACTAACTATGGCTACACCTTC. It specifies CASRGQGGTNYGYTF.

The chain recombines TRBV12-3 or TRBV12-4 with TRBJ1-1; D might be TRBD1 (5 bases). The CDR3 contains 12 residues. The V end was cut by 6 bases, the J end by 5 bases, with 10 bases between. CDR3 sequence (DNA): TGTGCCAGCAGCCCGGACATTACTGAAGCTTTCTTT. Its protein product is CASSPDITEAFF.

The rearrangement uses TRBV5-6 and TRBJ1-2, with unresolved D. In germline, CDR1 is SGHDT, CDR2 YYEEEE. CDR3 size: 12 residues. Trimming cost V 4 bases and J 5 bases, with 9 bases left between them. This CDR3 reads CASSVGSYGYTF. The CDR3 nucleotides read TGTGCCAGCAGCGTGGGTAGTTATGGCTACACCTTC.

This CDR3 reads CASRQDRANTGELFF. CDR3 DNA sequence: TGTGCCAGCAGACAAGACAGGGCGAACACCGGGGAGCTGTTTTTT. This chain uses TRBV2 with TRBJ2-2; 7 positions agree with TRBD1. The CDR3 consists of 15 residues. Unmatched junction bases numbered 4, after V lost 6 bases and J lost 0 bases. Looked up from germline, CDR1 is SNHLY and CDR2 is FYNNEI.

The genes are TRBV5-1 and TRBJ2-2; the match to TRBD2 covers 7 bases. The V segment lost 6 bases and the J segment 4 bases; nucleotides outside the gene matches: 3. In germline, CDR1 is SGHRS, CDR2 YFSETQ. CDR3 length: 13 residues. The DNA for the CDR3 is TGCGCCAGCAACCCGGGGGGCACCGGGGAGCTGTTTTTT. Translated: CASNPGGTGELFF.

CDR3 residues: CASRRGVGLETQYF. CDR3 nucleotide sequence: TGTGCCAGCAGGCGCGGGGTTGGGTTGGAGACCCAGTACTTC. This chain uses TRBV6-6 with TRBJ2-5; tentative D call: TRBD2 (6 bases). Germline V lookup: CDR1 MNHNY, CDR2 SVGAGI (reference sequence). The CDR3 has 14 residues. The germline V and J ends were trimmed by 6 bases and 5 bases, with 16 bases remaining between them.

The V call is TRBV5-1, the J call TRBJ2-5, with 10 bases that match TRBD1. CDR1 is SGHRS and CDR2 is YFSETQ in the germline V gene. CDR3 length equals 15 residues. J was trimmed by 5 bases and V by 3 bases; bases with no gene match: 7. CDR3 sequence (DNA): TGCGCCAGCAGCTGGGGACAGGGGAGAACCGAGACCCAGTACTTC. Its protein product is CASSWGQGRTETQYF.

The gene calls are TRBV27 and TRBJ2-1, with TRBD2 matching 7 bases. With V trimmed by 11 bases and J by 4 bases, 5 bases remained unmatched. Germline loops: CDR1 MNHEY, CDR2 SMNVEV (reference sequence). CDR3 length equals 12 residues. Here the CDR3 reads CAAGVNYNEQFF. The CDR3 region has the DNA TGTGCCGCGGGGGTTAATTACAATGAGCAGTTCTTC.

The chain carries TRBV6-5 and TRBJ1-2, with no clear D. The CDR3 is 14 amino acids. Per germline, CDR1 MNHEY and CDR2 SVGAGI. The V end was cut by 7 bases, the J end by 2 bases, with 14 bases between. The CDR3 here is CASNITPGNYGYTF. DNA of the CDR3: TGTGCCAGCAACATTACCCCGGGAAACTATGGCTACACCTTC.

V usage is TRBV14 and J usage is TRBJ2-1, with D possibly matching TRBD2 (5 bases). Germline CDR1 SGHDN, CDR2 FVKESK. Trimming pared 1 base from V and 9 bases from J, leaving 7 bases between. This CDR3 contains 12 residues. CDR3 region: CASSQGRSEQFF. The CDR3 region has the DNA TGTGCCAGCAGCCAAGGGAGGAGTGAGCAGTTCTTC.

V gene TRBV24-1 combines with J gene TRBJ1-3, with 7 bases matching TRBD1. The CDR3 length is 17 residues. With V trimmed by 3 bases and J by 0 bases, 7 bases remained unmatched. Germline assignment: CDR1 KGHDR and CDR2 SFDVKD. The chain's CDR3 is CATSDEVGQSSGNTIYF. In DNA form, the CDR3 reads TGTGCCACCAGTGATGAAGTGGGACAGTCCTCTGGAAACACCATATATTTT.

This clone was seen only once. This chain uses TRBV10-3 with TRBJ1-5; TRBD1 might be the D (5 bases). This CDR3 is built from 17 residues. Germline CDR1 ENHRY, CDR2 SYGVKD. V lost 0 bases, J lost 2 bases, and 14 bases lay in between. The CDR3 reads CAISESYLGDGNQPQHF. In nucleotides, the CDR3 is TGTGCCATCAGTGAGTCGTATCTAGGGGATGGCAATCAGCCCCAGCATTTT.

The chain has TRBV10-3 and TRBJ1-1; 8 bases map to TRBD1. J gave up 0 bases and V 6 bases, and 9 bases lay outside the gene matches. The CDR3 spans 16 residues. Germline values: CDR1 ENHRY, CDR2 SYGVKD. The CDR3 nucleotides are TGTGCCATCAGCCCGAGACAGGGGAGGTTGAACACTGAAGCTTTCTTT. Its translation: CAISPRQGRLNTEAFF.

The genes are TRBV10-3 and TRBJ1-6; possibly TRBD1 for D (6 bases). V was clipped by 6 bases and J by 8 bases, with 23 bases between them. Per germline, CDR1 ENHRY and CDR2 SYGVKD. There are 17 residues in the CDR3. The DNA of the CDR3 is TGTGCCATCAGCCACCCCCCAGAACAGGGTAGCGATTCACCCCTCCACTTT. It specifies CAISHPPEQGSDSPLHF.

V usage is TRBV5-5 and J usage is TRBJ2-3; 7 nucleotides agree with TRBD1. Per germline, CDR1 SGHKS and CDR2 YYEKEE (reference sequence). The CDR3 has 15 residues. With 4 bases clipped from V and 0 bases from J, the junction kept 5 bases outside the gene matches. The DNA for the CDR3 is TGTGCCAGCAGCAAAACAGGGGAAAGCACAGATACGCAGTATTTT. Its translation: CASSKTGESTDTQYF.

This sequence joins TRBV7-9 and TRBJ1-2; 8 bases map to TRBD1. The CDR3 has 14 amino acids. Germline-derived CDR1 and CDR2 are SEHNR and FQNEAQ (reference sequence). The V and J ends lost 5 bases and 7 bases, in that order; junction bases with no gene match: 9. The CDR3 bases are TGTGCCAGCAGCCGGACAGGGTTGGAGTTTGGCTACACCTTC. It encodes CASSRTGLEFGYTF.

V gene TRBV12-3 or TRBV12-4 combines with J gene TRBJ1-1; 11 positions agree with TRBD1. Losses at the gene ends were 7 bases for V and 10 bases for J; bases not matched to a gene: 8. The CDR3 is made up of 13 amino acids. The CDR3 DNA follows: TGTGCCAGCACCCCTTGGACAGGGGGCTCAGCTTTCTTT. Encoded protein: CASTPWTGGSAFF.

This chain connects TRBV19 to TRBJ2-2; no clear D. CDR1 is LNHDA and CDR2 is SQIVND in the germline V gene (reference sequence). V lost 2 bases to trimming and J lost 1 base, with 5 bases between them. This CDR3 spans 14 amino acids. CDR3 sequence (DNA): TGTGCCAGTAGTATAAGAGAGAACACCGGGGAGCTGTTTTTT. This sequence encodes CASSIRENTGELFF.

This chain connects TRBV4-2 to TRBJ1-1, with TRBD1 matching over 7 bases. The germline gives CDR1 LGHNA, CDR2 YNFKEQ. After removal of 3 bases from V and 10 bases from J, the junction contained 17 bases not matched to a gene. This CDR3 is built from 16 residues. The DNA for the CDR3 is TGTGCCAGCAGCCAGGCCTATGGGACAGTGGGCATTGGAGCTTTCTTT. Its translation: CASSQAYGTVGIGAFF.

The genes are TRBV7-9 and TRBJ1-3; tentatively, D is TRBD1 (6 bases). The V gene's germline CDR1 is SEHNR and CDR2 FQNEAQ (reference sequence). There are 15 residues in the CDR3. V was trimmed by 5 bases and J by 4 bases, leaving 15 bases between them. CDR3 in DNA: TGTGCCAGCAGCCCATCTACAGGGCTCGGAAACACCATATATTTT. Encoded protein: CASSPSTGLGNTIYF.

The chain recombines TRBV11-2 with TRBJ2-3, with 8 bases aligning to TRBD2. With V trimmed by 8 bases and J by 3 bases, 7 bases remained unmatched. CDR3 length: 14 residues. CDR1 is SGHAT and CDR2 is FQNNGV in the germline V gene. In DNA form, the CDR3 reads TGTGCCAGCGGTCGGCGGGGGGTAACAGATACGCAGTATTTT. Its protein is CASGRRGVTDTQYF.

The rearrangement uses TRBV4-2 and TRBJ2-5; D perhaps matches TRBD2 (6 bases). This CDR3 has 14 amino acids. Trimming shortened V by 4 bases and J by 7 bases, and 16 bases separated the two germline ends. Germline CDR1 LGHNA, CDR2 YNFKEQ. In nucleotides, the CDR3 is TGTGCCAGCAGCCCGGGACTTACCGGGGGGACCCAGTACTTC. Translated, it gives CASSPGLTGGTQYF.

The V call is TRBV9, the J call TRBJ2-5; D uncertain. The CDR3 has 15 residues. Germline V gene lookup returns CDR1 SGDLS and CDR2 YYNGEE. With 0 bases removed from V and 1 base from J, the gap between germline ends came to 10 bases. CDR3 in DNA: TGTGCCAGCAGCGTAGGGGTAGGCGGCCAAGAGACCCAGTACTTC. It is translated as CASSVGVGGQETQYF.

The chain carries TRBV7-2 and TRBJ1-2; no clear D gene. The germline V gene encodes CDR1 SGHTA and CDR2 FQGNSA. The CDR3 runs 13 residues. Trimming cost V 4 bases and J 4 bases, with 10 bases left between them. The CDR3 DNA reads TGTGCCAGCAGCTCGAGAGGCCCCTATGGCTACACCTTC. Translated, it gives CASSSRGPYGYTF.

The rearrangement links TRBV5-8 to TRBJ1-5; D is unresolved. The CDR3 runs to 15 residues. CDR1 and CDR2 (germline): SGHTS, YDEGEE. The V and J ends lost 0 bases and 6 bases respectively, with 13 bases between them. CDR3 in DNA: TGTGCCAGCAGCTTGGAGTATCGAGCGGGTCAGCCCCAGCATTTT. Translated, it gives CASSLEYRAGQPQHF.